These 7 T cell receptor beta chains share one sample of origin, sequenced in a study of molecular identifiers for immune sequencing clone quantification. TCRdb independently ran MiXCR on the PCR reads; one entry per CDR3 protein. This table holds 490,000 or so distinct CDR3 sequences, 25% found once. The sample comprised naive CD8+ T cells from blood, with Jurkat cell RNA spiked in. Stated subset: FACS-sorted CD8+CD4-CCR7+CD45RA+ naive T cells. Receptor source: a human donor in good health. Some libraries in this study had Jurkat cell RNA spiked in.

This clonotype has just a few counts. The genes are TRBV5-3 and TRBJ2-7, with no clear D. TRBV5-3 is placed among ORFs of uncertain function. The CDR3 extends over 15 amino acids. V was cut by 8 bases and J by 0 bases, with 18 bases left in between. The CDR3 nucleotides are TGTGCCAGCAGCCAACCGGACGTCTCCTCCTACGAGCAGTACTTC. Amino acid sequence: CASSQPDVSSYEQYF.

The chain links TRBV6-5 to TRBJ2-2, with a tentative D call TRBD2 (8 bases). Germline CDR1 reads MNHEY; CDR2 reads SVGAGI. This CDR3 has 16 residues. V was trimmed by 4 bases and J by 0 bases, leaving 12 bases between them. CDR3: CASSLAGQTNTGELFF. For the CDR3, the DNA is TGTGCCAGCAGTTTAGCGGGACAGACGAACACCGGGGAGCTGTTTTTT.

On this clonotype: Germline is not matched at one junction end, which may reflect a read error. The rearrangement uses TRBV30 and TRBJ2-7; a weak D match, TRBD2 (5 bases). This CDR3 has 13 amino acids. Germline assignment: CDR1 GTSNPN and CDR2 SVGIG (reference sequence). CDR3 DNA: TGTGCCTGGAGCGTCGGGGAGATGTACGAGCGGTACTTC. It translates to CAWSVGEMYERYF.

This clonotype was recorded at least ten times. This chain joins TRBV7-6 and TRBJ2-1; D remains unclear. The CDR3 contains 15 residues. Deletions cut 0 bases from V and 4 bases from J, with 10 bases between. Germline lookup yields CDR1 SGHVS and CDR2 FNYEAQ. As DNA, the CDR3 is TGTGCCAGCAGCTTAGCGCGCGCAGCTTACAATGAGCAGTTCTTC. The encoded protein is CASSLARAAYNEQFF.

This sequence joins TRBV2 and TRBJ2-1; 10 bases map to TRBD2. Germline V gives CDR1 SNHLY, CDR2 FYNNEI. This CDR3 is 16 amino acids long. The junction had 7 bases not matched to a gene; V was cut back by 5 bases and J by 3 bases. The CDR3 is CASSRRTSGIYNEQFF. Written as DNA, the CDR3 is TGTGCCAGCAGTAGGCGGACTAGCGGCATCTACAATGAGCAGTTCTTC.

This clonotype was detected ten times or more. V usage is TRBV25-1 and J usage is TRBJ2-7, with D uncertain. Germline CDR1 is MGHDK and CDR2 is SYGVNS. V was trimmed by 8 bases and J by 6 bases, leaving 11 bases between them. The CDR3 has 11 amino acids. CDR3 coding DNA: TGTGCCAGCCGTCACGTGGGCGAGCAGTACTTC. Translating it yields CASRHVGEQYF.

This clonotype was recorded a few times. V is TRBV3-1 and J is TRBJ2-5; no definite D call. From germline, CDR1 is LGHDT and CDR2 YNNKEL (reference sequence). V lost 8 bases and J lost 4, with 14 bases in between. The CDR3 is made up of 13 amino acids. CDR3 DNA: TGTGCCAGCCTTGCTGGGCCTAGAGAGACCCAGTACTTC. Translation gives CASLAGPRETQYF.